One T cell receptor beta chain is described in this entry. Its target is not known. Selected positively for CCR7 and CD45RO-negative, naive CD8 cells excluded terminally differentiated effector memory CD45RA+ cells. Every one of the donors was a Caucasian adult that lived in Nashville, Tennessee. Running of the assay took place at deep level. Sequenced by immunoSEQ multiplex PCR; TCRdb stores in-frame clones only, minus some. The sample lists some 2.1 million clones, around 95% occurring once. This record comes from a study of shared clonotypes between healthy human individuals. Study findings and constraints: Researchers sampled blood only, noting tissue repertoires likely differ.

CDR3 length: 13 residues. Looked up from germline, CDR1 is MRHNA and CDR2 is SNTAGT. V lost 2 bases, J lost 5 bases, and 9 bases lay in between. The gene calls are TRBV6-4 and TRBJ2-5; D remains unclear. The material sequenced was naive CD8+ T cells from PBMCs. This receptor was identified in a young man in good health. Some clones in this sample may be carry-over from other donors' samples. In DNA form, the CDR3 reads TGTGCCAGCAGTGACACCTTCGGGGAGACCCAGTACTTC. Translating it yields CASSDTFGETQYF.